This T cell receptor beta chain is drawn from a study of shared clonotypes between healthy human individuals. This clone came up a few times. Donors were healthy HIV-negative adults without recent acute infections or vaccinations. Germline assignment: CDR1 MNHNY and CDR2 SVGAGI (reference sequence). Trimming removed 6 bases at V and 10 bases at J, with 18 bases between. The CDR3 totals 13 residues. Sequencing was performed with immunoSEQ multiplex PCR; in TCRdb, only in-frame clones are kept and a portion is missing. The data hold hundreds of thousands of clones, with 73% observed a single time. V and J are TRBV6-6 and TRBJ1-2; no clear D gene. The source of this sequence is a woman aged 25 to 39 in good health. The sequenced sample consisted of memory CD4+ T cells sorted from blood. Regarding subset: CD45RA-negative fraction. CDR3 sequence: CASRPSGQAYYTF. Here the CDR3 DNA reads TGTGCCAGCAGACCTTCCGGGCAGGCCTACTACACCTTC.